These 20 T cell receptor beta chains share one sample of origin, sequenced in a study of blood T cell repertoires in COVID-19. Repertoires were generated with immunoSEQ multiplex PCR, while TCRdb's copy carries only in-frame clones and drops some. Of some 91,000 clones listed, over 60% were seen once; the top ten hold approximately 6.8%. Sequenced input: peripheral blood. The source of these receptors is an older man with acute or convalescent COVID-19.

The chain couples TRBV6-1 to TRBJ1-4; D might be TRBD1 (5 bases). Trimming removed 1 base at V and 8 bases at J, with 17 bases between. CDR1 is MNHNS and CDR2 is SASEGT in the germline V gene. The CDR3 runs to 16 residues. The CDR3 is CASSEDTGEGYEKLFF. Here the CDR3 DNA reads TGTGCCAGCAGTGAAGATACGGGGGAAGGGTACGAAAAACTGTTTTTT.

The chain has TRBV6-5 and TRBJ2-3; 8 positions match TRBD1. Germline trimming cut 10 bases from V and 0 bases from J; bases unmatched to any gene: 3. Germline CDR1 is MNHEY and CDR2 is SVGAGI. CDR3 length equals 13 residues. CDR3 coding DNA: TGTGCCACCAGGACAGGGAGCACAGATACGCAGTATTTT. It codes for CATRTGSTDTQYF.

The V call is TRBV19, the J call TRBJ1-5; 8 bases match TRBD1. The V and J ends lost 6 bases and 6 bases, in that order; junction bases with no gene match: 10. Per the germline V gene, CDR1 is LNHDA and CDR2 is SQIVND (reference sequence). The CDR3 consists of 15 residues. CDR3 DNA sequence: TGTGCCAGTAGCCCGGGACAGGTCGCGGTTCAGCCCCAGCATTTT. This gives the protein CASSPGQVAVQPQHF.

The chain is built from TRBV5-8 and TRBJ1-5; tentative D call: TRBD1 (5 bases). This CDR3 has 16 amino acids. The ends were cut back, 0 bases at V and 0 bases at J, with 10 bases in the middle. Per the germline V gene, CDR1 is SGHTS and CDR2 is YDEGEE. The CDR3 protein is CASSLGTYYSNQPQHF. CDR3 nucleotide sequence: TGTGCCAGCAGCTTGGGGACATATTATAGCAATCAGCCCCAGCATTTT.

The V and J genes are TRBV28 and TRBJ2-3; 15 bases line up with TRBD2. CDR1 MDHEN and CDR2 SYDVKM come from the germline V gene. The CDR3 is 19 residues long. The V segment lost 7 bases and the J segment 1 base; nucleotides outside the gene matches: 12. The CDR3 loop is CASTRGRTSGRGGTDTQYF. In DNA form, the CDR3 reads TGTGCCAGCACTAGGGGTCGGACTAGCGGGAGGGGGGGCACAGATACGCAGTATTTT.

This clone was detected ten times or more. The chain couples TRBV18 to TRBJ1-1; perhaps TRBD1 as D (5 bases). Germline CDR1 reads KGHSH; CDR2 reads LQKENI. V shed 2 bases and J shed 1 base, with 20 bases lying between them. The CDR3 loop spans 18 amino acids. The CDR3: CASSPVWAGPLKNTEAFF. The CDR3 DNA is TGTGCCAGCTCACCAGTCTGGGCAGGGCCCTTAAAGAACACTGAAGCTTTCTTT.

This clone was seen a single time. The chain carries TRBV9 and TRBJ1-4, with D possibly TRBD1 on 6 matching bases. The V and J ends lost 3 bases and 4 bases respectively, with 16 bases between them. The CDR3 covers 16 residues. Germline values: CDR1 SGDLS, CDR2 YYNGEE. CDR3: CASSEGVGGYNEKLFF. CDR3 in DNA: TGTGCCAGCAGCGAGGGGGTTGGGGGATATAATGAAAAACTGTTTTTT. The full variable domain, rest sourced from reference TRBV9 and TRBJ1-4, is DSGVTQTPKHLITATGQRVTLRCSPRSGDLSVYWYQQSLDQGLQFLIQYYNGEERAKGNILERFSAQQFPDLHSELNLSSLELGDSALYFCASSEGVGGYNEKLFFGSGTQLSVL.

This clone has just a few counts. This sequence joins TRBV29-1 and TRBJ1-1, with TRBD1 identical over 12 bases. This CDR3 is 14 amino acids long. V gave up 7 bases and J gave up 4 bases; unmatched junction bases: 7. CDR1 is SQVTM and CDR2 is ANQGSEA in the germline V gene. The CDR3 loop is CSGRDRGRVTEAFF. DNA for the CDR3: TGCAGCGGCCGGGACAGGGGGCGAGTCACTGAAGCTTTCTTT.

This chain uses TRBV5-1 with TRBJ1-6; D unclear. The CDR3 runs 15 residues. CDR1 and CDR2 (germline): SGHRS, YFSETQ. V was trimmed by 0 bases and J by 9 bases, leaving 13 bases between them. CDR3 residues: CASSLDVTSGSPLHF. Here the CDR3 DNA reads TGCGCCAGCAGCTTGGACGTGACCTCGGGTTCACCCCTCCACTTT.

The chain recombines TRBV18 with TRBJ2-1; 7 positions agree with TRBD1. V was clipped by 3 bases and J by 0 bases; unmatched bases: 8. The CDR3 covers 17 residues. The germline CDR1 and CDR2 sequences are KGHSH and LQKENI. The CDR3 DNA follows: TGTGCCAGCTCACCGACGGGACAGTTGAGCTCCTACAATGAGCAGTTCTTC. As protein: CASSPTGQLSSYNEQFF.

In its sample, this clone was seen a few times. V gene TRBV5-4 combines with J gene TRBJ2-1; TRBD2 matches 11 bases. Germline lookup yields CDR1 SGHNT and CDR2 YYREEE (reference sequence). The V segment lost 3 bases and the J segment 3 bases; nucleotides outside the gene matches: 2. The CDR3 has 15 amino acids. The CDR3 is CASSSTSGNYNEQFF. The CDR3, as DNA: TGTGCCAGCAGCTCGACTAGCGGGAACTACAATGAGCAGTTCTTC.

This clone was found a few times. The V call is TRBV5-6, the J call TRBJ1-2, with a weak D call TRBD1 (6 bases). CDR1 and CDR2 from the germline V gene are SGHDT and YYEEEE. The CDR3 contains 15 residues. The germline V and J ends were trimmed by 4 bases and 2 bases, with 15 bases remaining between them. The CDR3 DNA reads as TGTGCCAGCAGCCTGCGGGGGGCCGGCAACTATGGCTACACCTTC. It specifies CASSLRGAGNYGYTF.

This clone showed up many times. V usage is TRBV5-1 and J usage is TRBJ2-3; D not certain. With 5 bases removed from V and 5 bases from J, the gap between germline ends came to 18 bases. Germline V gene data show CDR1 as SGHRS and CDR2 as YFSETQ. This CDR3 spans 15 amino acids. CDR3 region: CASSPHGWAQDTQYF. CDR3 sequence (DNA): TGCGCCAGCAGTCCCCATGGTTGGGCGCAAGATACGCAGTATTTT.

The chain has TRBV20-1 and TRBJ1-1; D is unclear. V lost 3 bases and J 3 bases, leaving 5 bases between the germline ends. Germline assignment: CDR1 DFQATT and CDR2 SNEGSKA (reference sequence). The CDR3 runs 11 residues. CDR3 in amino acids: CSARRDTEAFF. As DNA, the CDR3 is TGCAGTGCTAGGCGGGACACTGAAGCTTTCTTT.

The chain recombines TRBV10-3 with TRBJ1-6; no definite D call. The germline V and J ends were trimmed by 6 bases and 7 bases, with 13 bases remaining between them. This CDR3 has 14 residues. Germline V CDR1 and CDR2: ENHRY, SYGVKD. The CDR3 is CAIRTGKENSPLHF. Here the CDR3 DNA reads TGTGCCATCAGGACGGGGAAAGAGAATTCACCCCTCCACTTT.

This clone showed up many times. The chain couples TRBV20-1 to TRBJ2-7; TRBD1 matches at 7 bases. The CDR3 is 11 amino acids. V lost 5 bases, J lost 6 bases, and 4 bases stayed unmatched. Germline V CDR1 and CDR2: DFQATT, SNEGSKA (reference sequence). CDR3 nucleotides: TGCAGTGCTGAGACAGGGTTCGAGCAGTACTTC. Encoded protein: CSAETGFEQYF.

The chain joins TRBV18 to TRBJ1-1; unclear D gene. CDR3 length equals 14 residues. The V gene lost 0 bases and the J gene lost 6 bases, with 11 bases spanning the gap. Germline V gene data show CDR1 as KGHSH and CDR2 as LQKENI. CDR3 amino acids: CASSPPKVQSEAFF. As DNA, the CDR3 is TGTGCCAGCTCACCACCGAAAGTACAGTCTGAAGCTTTCTTT.

V gene TRBV14 combines with J gene TRBJ1-2, with 7 bases aligning to TRBD1. Trimming at V came to 3 bases and at J to 3 bases, leaving 10 bases not matched to a gene. The germline gives CDR1 SGHDN, CDR2 FVKESK. The CDR3 covers 16 residues. This chain's CDR3 is CASSHDPGTDYYGYTF. In nucleotides, the CDR3 is TGTGCCAGCAGCCATGACCCCGGGACAGACTACTATGGCTACACCTTC.

The chain has TRBV9 and TRBJ1-1, with TRBD1 identical over 9 bases. V dropped 3 bases and J dropped 4; count of bases not matched to a gene: 7. Germline assignment: CDR1 SGDLS and CDR2 YYNGEE. The CDR3 loop spans 15 amino acids. The CDR3 reads CASSAFPTGGTEAFF. The CDR3 DNA is TGTGCCAGCAGCGCTTTTCCGACAGGGGGCACTGAAGCTTTCTTT. The full variable domain, completed using reference TRBV9 and TRBJ1-1, is DSGVTQTPKHLITATGQRVTLRCSPRSGDLSVYWYQQSLDQGLQFLIQYYNGEERAKGNILERFSAQQFPDLHSELNLSSLELGDSALYFCASSAFPTGGTEAFFGQGTRLTVV.

This clone showed up just once. The same CDR3 arises from other DNA sequences in this sample as well. The chain is built from TRBV28 and TRBJ1-1; 7 nucleotides agree with TRBD1. The CDR3 is 14 residues long. The germline V gene encodes CDR1 MDHEN and CDR2 SYDVKM. V shed 6 bases, J shed 1 base, and the junction held 5 bases outside the gene matches. CDR3 residues: CASSLGGGNTEAFF. The DNA for the CDR3 is TGTGCCAGCAGCCTAGGGGGCGGGAACACTGAAGCTTTCTTT.